Listed here are 16 T cell receptor beta chains from one sample, sequenced in a study of PD-1 blockade in classical Hodgkin lymphoma (dated by TCRdb to the early 2020s). Sample time point, as interpreted from the label and publication: cycle 2 day 1 (C2D1) of nivolumab. Relapse after autologous stem cell transplantation had occurred in all trial patients, and cohorts A, B and C were distinguished by prior brentuximab vedotin exposure. The receptor library was made with the immunoSEQ multiplex PCR assay. TCRdb took over this immuneACCESS table, retaining in-frame rearrangements with V and J assigned. Such tables are incomplete; in checked studies, under half of the missing clones stem from an unresolved V gene, and the remainder is unexplained. This sample is represented by some 84,000 clones; around 90% of them were singletons. The biggest ten clones account for roughly 3% of the sample. The material sequenced was peripheral blood mononuclear cells (PBMCs), taken before the second cycle of nivolumab. The receptors originated from a human donor with classical Hodgkin lymphoma.

The chain recombines TRBV13 with TRBJ1-2; the D gene is possibly TRBD1 (6 bases). Germline assignment: CDR1 PRHDT and CDR2 FYEKMQ (reference sequence). The CDR3 sequence is 15 residues long. V lost 1 base to trimming and J lost 4 bases, with 13 bases between them. The CDR3 reads CASSLERGSAYGYTF. DNA of the CDR3: TGTGCCAGCAGCTTAGAAAGGGGGAGCGCCTATGGCTACACCTTC.

The J gene is TRBJ2-7, the V gene TRBV5-1; no clear D gene. In germline, CDR1 is SGHRS, CDR2 YFSETQ. With 0 bases removed from V and 3 bases from J, the gap between germline ends came to 4 bases. The CDR3 totals 12 residues. The CDR3 protein is CASSLEDYEQYF. Written as DNA, the CDR3 is TGCGCCAGCAGCTTGGAGGACTACGAGCAGTACTTC.

The chain has TRBV25-1 and TRBJ2-7; D gene unclear. The CDR3 is 14 residues long. The ends were cut back, 3 bases at V and 1 base at J, with 10 bases in the middle. Germline lookup yields CDR1 MGHDK and CDR2 SYGVNS. The CDR3: CASSESYRSYEQYF. CDR3 bases: TGTGCCAGCAGTGAGAGTTACAGATCCTACGAGCAGTACTTC.

The rearrangement uses TRBV27 and TRBJ2-7; D is ambiguous. CDR1 and CDR2 (germline): MNHEY, SMNVEV (reference sequence). Deletions cut 6 bases from V and 6 bases from J, with 15 bases between. This CDR3 is 13 amino acids long. The CDR3 nucleotides are TGTGCCAGCAGGGGAAGTGGCACCGTCGAGCAGTACTTC. Protein sequence: CASRGSGTVEQYF.

The V gene is TRBV27, the J gene TRBJ2-7, with 7 bases lining up with TRBD1. CDR3 size: 15 residues. V lost 9 bases, J lost 3 bases, and 14 bases stayed unmatched. Looked up from germline, CDR1 is MNHEY and CDR2 is SMNVEV (reference sequence). CDR3 DNA: TGTGCCAGTTCTTTTACCCCAGGGGGTGGCTACGAGCAGTACTTC. It yields the protein CASSFTPGGGYEQYF.

This chain uses TRBV6-5 with TRBJ2-5, with TRBD1 as a possible D gene (5 bases). This CDR3 is 13 amino acids long. Per the germline V gene, CDR1 is MNHEY and CDR2 is SVGAGI. The V gene lost 6 bases and the J gene lost 7 bases, with 15 bases spanning the gap. Here the CDR3 DNA reads TGTGCCAGCAGCCCCCCAGGGAAATGGACCCAGTACTTC. It is translated as CASSPPGKWTQYF.

The V and J genes are TRBV27 and TRBJ1-4; possibly TRBD1 for D (6 bases). This CDR3 is built from 13 residues. Germline CDR1 MNHEY, CDR2 SMNVEV (reference sequence). V was cut by 5 bases and J by 7 bases, with 11 bases left in between. The CDR3 is CASSPGAVEKLFF. The CDR3 coding sequence is TGTGCCAGCAGTCCAGGGGCAGTTGAAAAACTGTTTTTT.

The CDR3 here is CAWSVLGTENTEAFF. The CDR3 DNA reads TGTGCCTGGAGTGTACTCGGGACAGAGAACACTGAAGCTTTCTTT. The V and J genes are TRBV30 and TRBJ1-1; 7 bases match TRBD1. V lost 0 bases, J lost 1 base, and 5 bases stayed unmatched. Germline CDR1 GTSNPN, CDR2 SVGIG (reference sequence). The CDR3 runs 15 residues.

As to this clone: One junction end disagrees with the germline gene, perhaps due to a read error. V gene TRBV6-5 combines with J gene TRBJ2-7; no clear D. CDR1 MNHEY and CDR2 SVGAGI come from the germline V gene. The CDR3 is 14 residues long. The chain's CDR3 is CANSPGRYSYEQYF. The DNA of the CDR3 is TGTGCCAACAGTCCCGGACGGTACTCCTACGAGCAGTACTTC.

This chain joins TRBV2 and TRBJ2-3; 7 nucleotides match TRBD1. The junction had 3 bases not matched to a gene; V was cut back by 8 bases and J by 4 bases. The CDR3 totals 12 residues. CDR1 and CDR2 (germline): SNHLY, FYNNEI. For the CDR3, the DNA is TGTGCCAGCGGGACAGCCCCAGATACGCAGTATTTT. This translates into CASGTAPDTQYF. Complete variable domain (other parts from reference TRBV2 and TRBJ2-3): EPEVTQTPSHQVTQMGQEVILRCVPISNHLYFYWYRQILGQKVEFLVSFYNNEISEKSEIFDDQFSVERPDGSNFTLKIRSTKLEDSAMYFCASGTAPDTQYFGPGTRLTVL.

V usage is TRBV7-8 and J usage is TRBJ1-4, with 8 positions matching TRBD1. Looked up from germline, CDR1 is SGHVS and CDR2 is FQNEAQ. J gave up 4 bases and V 5 bases, and 6 bases lay outside the gene matches. The CDR3 extends over 15 amino acids. The CDR3 bases are TGTGCCAGCAGCCCAAACGGACAGGGTAATGAAAAACTGTTTTTT. Translating it yields CASSPNGQGNEKLFF.

The CDR3 region has the DNA TGTGCCAGCAACAGGGCTGGGGCCAACGTCCTGACTTTC. It yields the protein CASNRAGANVLTF. This sequence joins TRBV27 and TRBJ2-6; possible D gene TRBD1, 6 bases. Germline CDR1 and CDR2: MNHEY and SMNVEV (reference sequence). This CDR3 region has 13 residues. V lost 7 bases and J 2 bases, leaving 6 bases between the germline ends.

The chain carries TRBV9 and TRBJ2-7; no reliable D call. CDR1 is SGDLS, CDR2 YYNGEE, per germline. The CDR3 loop spans 14 amino acids. V was trimmed by 0 bases and J by 1 base, leaving 8 bases between them. The CDR3 spells CASSVGFGSYEQYF. The CDR3 region has the DNA TGTGCCAGCAGCGTAGGATTTGGATCCTACGAGCAGTACTTC.

The chain is built from TRBV5-6 and TRBJ2-1; TRBD2 agrees at 7 bases. The CDR3 runs to 16 residues. After removal of 1 base from V and 5 bases from J, the junction contained 9 bases not matched to a gene. Germline V CDR1 and CDR2: SGHDT, YYEEEE. The CDR3 bases are TGTGCCAGCAGCTTGAATCGACTAGCTGGGCACAATGAGCAGTTCTTC. It yields the protein CASSLNRLAGHNEQFF.

The chain combines TRBV28 with TRBJ2-7; D call uncertain. The CDR3 is made up of 11 amino acids. CDR1 is MDHEN and CDR2 is SYDVKM in the germline V gene. Trimming took off 5 bases at V and 3 bases at J, with 5 bases between the two ends. The CDR3 DNA sequence: TGTGCCAGCAGTCCCTACTACGAGCAGTACTTC. Protein product: CASSPYYEQYF.

The chain recombines TRBV28 with TRBJ1-1; no definite D call. The CDR3 contains 15 residues. Trimming took 5 bases from V and 1 from J, leaving 14 bases between them. Germline V gene sequence: CDR1 MDHEN, CDR2 SYDVKM. This CDR3 is CASSGVGRGNTEAFF. CDR3 bases: TGTGCCAGCAGTGGGGTAGGGCGGGGGAACACTGAAGCTTTCTTT.